This entry lists 26 T cell receptor beta chains sequenced from one sample in a study of cytomegalovirus exposure and HLA in healthy donors. Generated by immunoSEQ multiplex PCR, the TCRdb table keeps only in-frame clones and is missing some. This table holds 150,000 to 200,000 clones, 85% found once. The sequenced sample consisted of PBMCs. The receptors were gathered from a man in his thirties or forties in good health and CMV-seropositive.

For this clone: Other DNA sequences in the sample encode the same CDR3. The rearrangement links TRBV6-5 to TRBJ2-7; D is perhaps TRBD1 (5 bases). CDR3 length equals 14 residues. Trimming pared 0 bases from V and 4 bases from J, leaving 10 bases between. Germline-derived CDR1 and CDR2 are MNHEY and SVGAGI. CDR3 coding DNA: TGTGCCAGCAGTTACTCGAGTGGGGCTTACGAGCAGTACTTC. Translating gives CASSYSSGAYEQYF.

V usage is TRBV10-2 and J usage is TRBJ1-1; no firm D call. This CDR3 is built from 11 residues. The V end lost 6 bases, the J end lost 2 bases, and 4 bases lay between the germline ends. CDR1 WSHSY and CDR2 SAAADI come from the germline V gene. For the CDR3, the DNA is TGCGCCAGCAGAACTAACACTGAAGCTTTCTTT. It translates to CASRTNTEAFF.

This chain connects TRBV7-2 to TRBJ2-1; 10 positions match TRBD2. The CDR3 runs 15 residues. Germline values: CDR1 SGHTA, CDR2 FQGNSA. The trim removed 2 bases at V and 6 bases at J, leaving 4 bases unmatched. CDR3 nucleotides: TGTGCCAGCAGCTTAAGTAGCGGGGGGACCAATGAGCAGTTCTTC. This gives the protein CASSLSSGGTNEQFF.

This sequence joins TRBV5-4 and TRBJ1-1; 9 bases line up with TRBD1. The CDR3 has 14 residues. Trimming took 3 bases from V and 3 from J; bases not matched to a gene: 3. CDR1 and CDR2 (germline): SGHNT, YYREEE (reference sequence). The CDR3 region has the DNA TGTGCCAGCAGCTCCCGGGACAGGGACACTGAAGCTTTCTTT. Amino acid sequence: CASSSRDRDTEAFF.

A single count supports this clone. V usage is TRBV7-2 and J usage is TRBJ2-5; 10 nucleotides match TRBD2. The junction had 10 bases not matched to a gene; V was cut back by 1 base and J by 5 bases. Germline assignment: CDR1 SGHTA and CDR2 FQGNSA. CDR3 length: 17 amino acids. The CDR3 DNA is TGTGCCAGCAGCTTAGGTGCTAGCGGGGGCGGGAGGGAGACCCAGTACTTC. As protein: CASSLGASGGGRETQYF.

This clone was observed a single time. V is TRBV7-6 and J is TRBJ2-1; TRBD2 matches 10 bases. The trim removed 3 bases at V and 4 bases at J, leaving 6 bases unmatched. This CDR3 comprises 16 residues. Germline V gene data show CDR1 as SGHVS and CDR2 as FNYEAQ. The CDR3 loop reads CASSFGSGGTYNEQFF. The CDR3 DNA reads TGTGCCAGCAGCTTCGGTAGCGGGGGGACGTACAATGAGCAGTTCTTC.

This chain connects TRBV9 to TRBJ1-6; D may be TRBD1 (5 bases). The length of the CDR3 is 13 residues. CDR1 and CDR2 (germline): SGDLS, YYNGEE. Trimming removed 3 bases at V and 11 bases at J, with 12 bases between. Here the CDR3 DNA reads TGTGCCAGCAGCGCCGGGCCAGGGACACCCCTCCACTTT. It translates to CASSAGPGTPLHF.

The rearrangement uses TRBV27 and TRBJ2-5; 12 positions agree with TRBD1. There are 17 residues in the CDR3. After removal of 7 bases from V and 6 bases from J, the junction contained 15 bases not matched to a gene. The germline CDR1 and CDR2 sequences are MNHEY and SMNVEV (reference sequence). The CDR3 DNA reads TGTGCCAGCATCCCTGGGGGGACAGGGGGCGTCAAAAAGACCCAGTACTTC. It is translated as CASIPGGTGGVKKTQYF.

The V call is TRBV7-9, the J call TRBJ1-5, with D possibly being TRBD1 (6 bases). Trimming removed 1 base from V and 6 bases from J, with 10 bases in between. The CDR3 loop spans 14 amino acids. Germline lookup yields CDR1 SEHNR and CDR2 FQNEAQ (reference sequence). CDR3 DNA: TGTGCCAGCAGCTTAGGGGGGCTCGGTCAGCCCCAGCATTTT. It codes for CASSLGGLGQPQHF.

This chain uses TRBV29-1 with TRBJ2-4; tentatively, D is TRBD2 (5 bases). This CDR3 comprises 14 residues. Germline V gene lookup returns CDR1 SQVTM and CDR2 ANQGSEA. V was shortened by 4 bases and J by 1 base, with 11 bases between the two germline ends. CDR3 sequence reads: CSVGGNGAKNIQYF. The CDR3 DNA follows: TGCAGCGTTGGAGGGAATGGGGCCAAAAACATTCAGTACTTC.

The chain couples TRBV5-6 to TRBJ1-5; 7 nucleotides agree with TRBD1. The CDR3 totals 15 residues. V shed 0 bases, J shed 5 bases, and the junction held 5 bases outside the gene matches. The V gene's germline CDR1 is SGHDT and CDR2 YYEEEE. CDR3 sequence reads: CASSLGTGAHQPQHF. CDR3 sequence (DNA): TGTGCCAGCAGCTTGGGCACAGGGGCGCATCAGCCCCAGCATTTT.

The J gene is TRBJ2-5, the V gene TRBV5-1; D might be TRBD2 (5 bases). Germline values: CDR1 SGHRS, CDR2 YFSETQ. The CDR3 is 12 residues long. Trimming shortened V by 4 bases and J by 3 bases, and 7 bases separated the two germline ends. The CDR3 DNA follows: TGCGCCAGCAGCCGAGCGGAAGAGACCCAGTACTTC. Translation gives CASSRAEETQYF.

As regards this clone: Other DNA sequences in the sample encode the same CDR3. The rearrangement links TRBV6-5 to TRBJ1-4; D gene uncertain. The germline V gene encodes CDR1 MNHEY and CDR2 SVGAGI. V was trimmed by 5 bases and J by 6 bases, leaving 10 bases between them. This CDR3 comprises 13 residues. The CDR3 region has the DNA TGTGCCAGCAGTCGACGCGGGGATGAAAAACTGTTTTTT. The encoded protein is CASSRRGDEKLFF.

A few counts support this clone. One end of the junction does not line up with germline, which may come from a read error. The genes are TRBV5-5 and TRBJ2-2; 12 bases align to TRBD1. The CDR3 is 17 residues long. Germline values: CDR1 SGHKS, CDR2 YYEKEE (reference sequence). The CDR3: CASTLRGQGAETGELFF. For the CDR3, the DNA is TGTGCCAGCACCTTGAGGGGACAGGGGGCAGAAACCGGGGAGCTGTTTTTT. The complete variable domain, with remaining parts taken from reference TRBV5-5 and TRBJ2-2, reads DAGVTQSPTHLIKTRGQQVTLRCSPISGHKSVSWYQQVLGQGPQFIFQYYEKEERGRGNFPDRFSARQFPNYSSELNVNALLLGDSALYLCASTLRGQGAETGELFFGEGSRLTVL.

The chain combines TRBV4-1 with TRBJ1-1, with D unclear. This CDR3 region has 13 residues. The ends were cut back, 0 bases at V and 1 base at J, with 3 bases in the middle. Germline V gene lookup returns CDR1 MGHRA and CDR2 YSYEKL. In nucleotides, the CDR3 is TGCGCCAGCAGCCAAGACCGGAACACTGAAGCTTTCTTT. This gives the protein CASSQDRNTEAFF.

The chain is built from TRBV9 and TRBJ1-2; D perhaps matches TRBD1 (6 bases). This CDR3 contains 15 residues. Germline CDR1 reads SGDLS; CDR2 reads YYNGEE. V was cut by 0 bases and J by 5 bases, with 14 bases left in between. The CDR3 bases are TGTGCCAGCAGCGTAGCTCCAGGGGAGCAGTATGGCTACACCTTC. Translated: CASSVAPGEQYGYTF.

The chain uses TRBV11-2 and TRBJ2-7, with D possibly TRBD1 on 5 matching bases. From germline, CDR1 is SGHAT and CDR2 FQNNGV. This CDR3 comprises 14 residues. The V gene lost 4 bases and the J gene lost 2 bases, with 12 bases spanning the gap. The CDR3: CASSSWTQAYEQYF. DNA for the CDR3: TGTGCCAGCAGCTCGTGGACACAGGCCTACGAGCAGTACTTC.

This clone was seen a few times. This rearrangement joins TRBV11-2 to TRBJ2-7; weak D call: TRBD2 (6 bases). V lost 3 bases, J lost 5 bases, and 14 bases lay in between. The CDR3 spans 14 residues. Germline CDR1 reads SGHAT; CDR2 reads FQNNGV. CDR3 region: CASSFAPAGNEQYF. The CDR3 nucleotides are TGTGCCAGCAGCTTCGCCCCCGCGGGGAACGAGCAGTACTTC.

CDR3 region: CASSQDTGGPGTDTQYF. CDR3 DNA: TGTGCCAGCAGCCAAGATACGGGGGGGCCGGGCACAGATACGCAGTATTTT. This chain links TRBV4-2 with TRBJ2-3; TRBD2 matches 8 bases. CDR3 length: 17 amino acids. With 0 bases clipped from V and 1 base from J, the junction kept 6 bases outside the gene matches. Looked up from germline, CDR1 is LGHNA and CDR2 is YNFKEQ.

This sequence joins TRBV6-6 and TRBJ2-5; D is possibly TRBD1 (6 bases). CDR1 MNHNY and CDR2 SVGAGI come from the germline V gene (reference sequence). Trimming stripped 2 bases from V and 4 bases from J, with 14 bases between. The length of the CDR3 is 15 residues. DNA of the CDR3: TGTGCCAGCAGTTACGGGGGCACGAGAGTAGAGACCCAGTACTTC. It encodes CASSYGGTRVETQYF.

In regard to this clone: The same CDR3 is also encoded by other DNA sequences in this sample. This rearrangement joins TRBV6-5 to TRBJ1-1; the D gene is possibly TRBD1 (6 bases). The germline V gene encodes CDR1 MNHEY and CDR2 SVGAGI. The V and J ends lost 5 bases and 3 bases respectively, with 13 bases between them. There are 14 residues in the CDR3. In nucleotides, the CDR3 is TGTGCCAGCAGTAAACAGGGTCGGGACACTGAAGCTTTCTTT. Its protein is CASSKQGRDTEAFF.

The table lists this clone with a count of one. V gene TRBV5-6 combines with J gene TRBJ2-2; 10 bases match TRBD2. The V gene's germline CDR1 is SGHDT and CDR2 YYEEEE. CDR3 length equals 16 residues. After removal of 4 bases from V and 5 bases from J, the junction contained 8 bases not matched to a gene. The DNA for the CDR3 is TGTGCCAGCAGCCCCGGACTAGCGGCCATGACCGGGGAGCTGTTTTTT. Protein product: CASSPGLAAMTGELFF.

The V and J genes are TRBV5-1 and TRBJ1-1, with a possible D match to TRBD1 (6 bases). CDR1 SGHRS and CDR2 YFSETQ come from the germline V gene. Trimming pared 0 bases from V and 7 bases from J, leaving 13 bases between. This CDR3 is 14 amino acids long. CDR3 DNA sequence: TGCGCCAGCAGCTTGGGATGGACAGAGGGTGAAGCTTTCTTT. Protein: CASSLGWTEGEAFF.

The J gene is TRBJ2-1, the V gene TRBV5-5, with D perhaps matching TRBD2 (5 bases). CDR3 length equals 15 residues. V dropped 3 bases and J dropped 0 bases, with 10 bases sitting between them. From germline, CDR1 is SGHKS and CDR2 YYEKEE (reference sequence). The CDR3 DNA sequence: TGTGCCAGCAGCTCAGCGAGGGACTCCTACAATGAGCAGTTCTTC. This codes for CASSSARDSYNEQFF. Using reference TRBV5-5 and TRBJ2-1 for the parts outside the CDR3, the full variable domain is DAGVTQSPTHLIKTRGQQVTLRCSPISGHKSVSWYQQVLGQGPQFIFQYYEKEERGRGNFPDRFSARQFPNYSSELNVNALLLGDSALYLCASSSARDSYNEQFFGPGTRLTVL.

This clone was counted between two and nine times. This chain joins TRBV2 and TRBJ2-7; TRBD2 is a possible D gene (5 bases). In germline, CDR1 is SNHLY, CDR2 FYNNEI. CDR3 length equals 13 residues. The ends were cut back, 8 bases at V and 2 bases at J, with 13 bases in the middle. CDR3 residues: CASLRRGTYEQYF. As DNA, the CDR3 is TGTGCCAGCCTGCGCCGAGGGACCTACGAGCAGTACTTC.

The chain couples TRBV29-1 to TRBJ2-5; the D gene is possibly TRBD1 (5 bases). Germline V CDR1 and CDR2: SQVTM, ANQGSEA. Trimming removed 3 bases at V and 4 bases at J, with 9 bases between. The CDR3 runs to 12 residues. The chain's CDR3 is CSVETARETQYF. The CDR3 region has the DNA TGCAGCGTTGAGACAGCTAGAGAGACCCAGTACTTC.